This is a list of T cell receptor beta chains from one sample in a study of T cell changes during pregnancy in multiple sclerosis. Assay: immunoSEQ multiplex PCR; the TCRdb copy retains only in-frame clones and omits some. Here the sample spans 90,000 or so clones, more than 85% being singletons. Sequenced here: peripheral blood, sampled before pregnancy. These receptors all come from a female donor with multiple sclerosis, enrolled in a pregnancy study. Each CDR3 is given with its conserved first and last residue. The D gene is left open where the match is weak. The size field is filled for only some rows; it gives once, few, many or a size class.

D gene | clone size | J gene | V gene | CDR3 protein | CDR3 DNA
. | . | TRBJ2-5 | TRBV4-1 | CASSQDLSPGQETQYF | TGCGCCAGCAGCCAAGATCTATCCCCGGGCCAAGAGACCCAGTACTTC
. | once | TRBJ2-7 | TRBV11-2 | CASSPIRGLSYEQYF | TGTGCCAGCAGCCCTATCAGGGGTTTGAGCTACGAGCAGTACTTC
TRBD1 | . | TRBJ2-7 | TRBV7-3 | CASSPTGGSYEQYF | TGTGCCAGCAGCCCCACAGGGGGCTCCTACGAGCAGTACTTC
. | . | TRBJ1-1 | TRBV5-5 | CASSLWPTEAFF | TGTGCCAGCAGCTTGTGGCCGACTGAAGCTTTCTTT
. | . | TRBJ2-1 | TRBV10-3 | CAISGSRLPRSYNEQFF | TGTGCCATCAGTGGTTCGAGGTTACCCCGCTCCTACAATGAGCAGTTCTTC
TRBD1 | once | TRBJ2-2 | TRBV2 | CASTGGTGSTGELFF | TGTGCCAGCACCGGTGGGACAGGGTCCACCGGGGAGCTGTTTTTT
. | . | TRBJ1-4 | TRBV2 | CASSDDSTNEKLFF | TGTGCCAGCAGCGATGACAGCACCAATGAAAAACTGTTTTTT
TRBD2 | . | TRBJ2-1 | TRBV29-1 | CSVAGVAGGIFEQFF | TGCAGCGTCGCCGGAGTAGCGGGAGGAATTTTCGAGCAGTTCTTC
. | . | TRBJ1-1 | TRBV7-9 | CASSPWTSNTEAFF | TGTGCCAGCAGCCCATGGACATCGAACACTGAAGCTTTCTTT
. | . | TRBJ1-4 | TRBV9 | CASSSSDSNEKLFF | TGTGCCAGCAGCTCATCGGACAGTAATGAAAAACTGTTTTTT
TRBD1 | . | TRBJ2-2 | TRBV28 | CASSSNYRGAGELFF | TGTGCCAGCAGCTCTAATTACAGGGGAGCCGGGGAGCTGTTTTTT
TRBD2 | . | TRBJ2-1 | TRBV29-1 | CSVERGRGDNEQFF | TGCAGCGTTGAGCGGGGGCGGGGGGACAATGAGCAGTTCTTC
. | . | TRBJ2-5 | TRBV5-1 | CASRRFGGAETQYF | TGCGCCAGCAGACGATTCGGTGGGGCAGAGACCCAGTACTTC
TRBD1 | . | TRBJ1-2 | TRBV6-5 | CASRRTGDGYTF | TGTGCCAGCAGGAGGACAGGGGACGGCTACACCTTC
. | . | TRBJ1-5 | TRBV27 | CASSLTKAVNQPQHF | TGTGCCAGCAGTCTAACTAAAGCGGTCAATCAGCCCCAGCATTTT
. | . | TRBJ2-7 | TRBV4-3 | CASSQGLGGLSHEQYF | TGCGCCAGCAGCCAAGGATTAGGGGGTCTATCCCACGAGCAGTACTTC
TRBD1 | . | TRBJ1-2 | TRBV19 | CASSIGTGTGYGYTF | TGTGCCAGTAGTATCGGGACAGGGACAGGCTATGGCTACACCTTC
. | . | TRBJ1-3 | TRBV29-1 | CSVEREAGNTIYF | TGCAGCGTTGAACGGGAGGCTGGAAACACCATATATTTT
. | . | TRBJ1-5 | TRBV7-8 | CASSLGLNAVNQPQHF | TGTGCCAGCAGCTTAGGGTTGAATGCAGTAAACCAGCCCCAGCATTTT
TRBD1 | . | TRBJ1-4 | TRBV19 | CASSIGGRGRGEKLFF | TGTGCCAGTAGTATTGGTGGCAGGGGGCGAGGTGAAAAACTGTTTTTT
TRBD1 | once | TRBJ1-5 | TRBV4-1 | CASSHGGTGLNQPQHF | TGCGCCAGCAGCCATGGGGGGACAGGCCTCAATCAGCCCCAGCATTTT
. | . | TRBJ1-2 | TRBV30 | CAWSPTGLGGYTF | TGTGCCTGGAGTCCAACAGGGTTGGGAGGCTACACCTTC
TRBD2 | . | TRBJ2-1 | TRBV9 | CASSTRLAGGPNEQFF | TGTGCCAGCAGCACTCGACTAGCGGGAGGGCCCAATGAGCAGTTCTTC
TRBD1 | . | TRBJ2-1 | TRBV25-1 | CASSELPGQGDNEQFF | TGTGCCAGCAGTGAATTGCCGGGACAGGGGGACAATGAGCAGTTCTTC
. | few | TRBJ1-1 | TRBV4-2 | CASSQGGGETEAFF | TGTGCCAGCAGCCAAGGAGGTGGAGAAACTGAAGCTTTCTTT
. | once | TRBJ1-2 | TRBV5-1 | CASSPRWVDGYTF | TGCGCCAGCAGCCCGAGGTGGGTCGATGGCTACACCTTC
. | . | TRBJ2-7 | TRBV30 | CAWEKRSSYEQYF | TGTGCCTGGGAGAAGCGGAGCTCCTACGAGCAGTACTTC
. | . | TRBJ1-4 | TRBV7-7 | CASSLICPEEEKLFF | TGTGCCAGCAGCTTAATCTGCCCTGAAGAGGAAAAACTGTTTTTT
. | . | TRBJ1-1 | TRBV5-1 | CASSYGTLNTEAFF | TGCGCCAGCAGTTACGGGACACTGAACACTGAAGCTTTCTTT
TRBD1 | . | TRBJ1-1 | TRBV30 | CAWSPGQGEDWAFF | TGTGCCTGGAGTCCGGGACAGGGGGAAGATTGGGCTTTCTTT
TRBD1 | . | TRBJ2-2 | TRBV7-3 | CASSLTGGPNKRGELFF | TGTGCCAGCAGCTTAACAGGGGGCCCGAATAAGCGCGGGGAGCTGTTTTTT
TRBD1 | . | TRBJ2-7 | TRBV5-1 | CASSWTGYEQYF | TGCGCCAGCAGCTGGACAGGGTATGAGCAGTACTTC
. | . | TRBJ1-5 | TRBV7-9 | CASSSAFGVKGNQPQHF | TGTGCCAGCAGCTCGGCCTTCGGGGTAAAGGGCAATCAGCCCCAGCATTTT
TRBD1 | . | TRBJ2-7 | TRBV6-1 | CASRDRDKQYF | TGTGCCAGCAGAGACAGGGATAAGCAGTACTTC
. | . | TRBJ2-3 | TRBV21-1 | CASSSTQKLPSTDTQYF | TGTGCCAGCAGCAGCACCCAAAAGCTCCCTAGCACAGATACGCAGTATTTT
TRBD2 | . | TRBJ2-5 | TRBV11-2 | CASSFTSGSQETQYF | TGTGCCAGCAGCTTTACTAGCGGGAGCCAAGAGACCCAGTACTTC
. | . | TRBJ2-5 | TRBV29-1 | CSDAQQETQYF | TGCAGTGACGCACAGCAAGAGACCCAGTACTTC
. | once | TRBJ1-1 | TRBV11-2 | CASSSLGGRFSNTEAFF | TGTGCCAGCAGCTCCCTGGGGGGACGATTTTCGAACACTGAAGCTTTCTTT
. | . | TRBJ2-3 | TRBV2 | CASSPRGDTQYF | TGTGCCAGCAGTCCCCGGGGAGATACGCAGTATTTT
TRBD1 | . | TRBJ2-7 | TRBV9 | CASSPRRGRGQDEQYF | TGTGCCAGCAGCCCACGTAGAGGTAGGGGACAGGACGAGCAGTACTTC
TRBD1 | . | TRBJ2-2 | TRBV11-2 | CASSQDRVRTGELFF | TGTGCCAGCAGCCAGGACAGGGTGAGGACCGGGGAGCTGTTTTTT
TRBD1 | once | TRBJ1-1 | TRBV7-9 | CASSPEDRGRYTEAFF | TGTGCCAGCAGCCCCGAGGACAGGGGGCGATACACTGAAGCTTTCTTT
TRBD2 | . | TRBJ2-3 | TRBV2 | CASRPTSGRAPDTQYF | TGTGCCAGCAGGCCTACTAGCGGGAGGGCCCCTGATACGCAGTATTTT
TRBD2 | . | TRBJ2-1 | TRBV5-4 | CASSAGEAHNEQFF | TGTGCCAGCAGCGCGGGGGAGGCCCACAATGAGCAGTTCTTC
TRBD1 | . | TRBJ1-2 | TRBV7-9 | CASSLAGGGGYTF | TGTGCCAGCAGCTTAGCAGGGGGCGGCGGCTACACCTTC
TRBD1 | once | TRBJ2-7 | TRBV29-1 | CSVRQGAYEQYF | TGCAGCGTAAGACAGGGGGCCTACGAGCAGTACTTC
. | once | TRBJ2-2 | TRBV7-3 | CASSLTARGAGELFF | TGTGCCAGCAGCTTAACGGCCAGGGGGGCCGGGGAGCTGTTTTTT
TRBD2 | . | TRBJ2-3 | TRBV11-2 | CASSLYPGGSTDTQYF | TGTGCCAGCAGCTTATACCCGGGGGGAAGCACAGATACGCAGTATTTT